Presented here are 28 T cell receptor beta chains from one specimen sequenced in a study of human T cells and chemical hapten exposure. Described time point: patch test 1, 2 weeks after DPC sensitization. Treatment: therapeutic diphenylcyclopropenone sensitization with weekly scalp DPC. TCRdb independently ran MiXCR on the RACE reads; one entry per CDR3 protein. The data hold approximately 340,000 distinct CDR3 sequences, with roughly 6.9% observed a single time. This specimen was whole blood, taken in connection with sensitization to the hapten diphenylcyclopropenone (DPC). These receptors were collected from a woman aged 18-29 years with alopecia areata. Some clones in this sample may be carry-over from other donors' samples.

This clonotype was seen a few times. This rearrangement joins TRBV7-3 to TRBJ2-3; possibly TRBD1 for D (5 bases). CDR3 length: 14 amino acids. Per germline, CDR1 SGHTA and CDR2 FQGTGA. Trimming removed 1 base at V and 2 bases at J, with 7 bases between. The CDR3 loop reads CASSLMDNTDTQYF. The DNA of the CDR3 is TGTGCCAGCAGCTTAATGGACAACACAGATACGCAGTATTTT. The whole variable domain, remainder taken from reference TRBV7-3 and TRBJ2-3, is GAGVSQTPSNKVTEKGKYVELRCDPISGHTALYWYRQSLGQGPEFLIYFQGTGAADDSGLPNDRFFAVRPEGSVSTLKIQRTERGDSAVYLCASSLMDNTDTQYFGPGTRLTVL.

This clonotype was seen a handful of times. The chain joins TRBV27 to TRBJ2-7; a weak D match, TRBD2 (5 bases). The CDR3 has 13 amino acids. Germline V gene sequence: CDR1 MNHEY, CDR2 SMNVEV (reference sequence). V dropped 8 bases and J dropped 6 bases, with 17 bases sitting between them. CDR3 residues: CASRDTEGSEQYF. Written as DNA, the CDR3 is TGTGCCAGCCGAGACACCGAGGGAAGCGAGCAGTACTTC.

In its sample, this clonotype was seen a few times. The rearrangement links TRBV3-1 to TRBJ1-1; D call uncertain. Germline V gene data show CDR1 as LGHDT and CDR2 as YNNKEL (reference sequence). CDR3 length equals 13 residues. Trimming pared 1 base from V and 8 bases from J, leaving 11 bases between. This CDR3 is CASSQGLRREAFF. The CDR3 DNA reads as TGTGCCAGCAGCCAAGGGCTCAGGAGGGAAGCTTTCTTT.

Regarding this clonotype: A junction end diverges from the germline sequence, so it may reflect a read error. CDR3 nucleotide sequence: TGTGCCAGTAGGATAGGGACAGGGGGAGGCAATCAGCCCCAGCATTTT. Protein product: CASRIGTGGGNQPQHF. The V and J genes are TRBV19 and TRBJ1-5; 11 nucleotides agree with TRBD1. This CDR3 has 16 residues. CDR1 is LNHDA, CDR2 SQIVND, per germline (reference sequence).

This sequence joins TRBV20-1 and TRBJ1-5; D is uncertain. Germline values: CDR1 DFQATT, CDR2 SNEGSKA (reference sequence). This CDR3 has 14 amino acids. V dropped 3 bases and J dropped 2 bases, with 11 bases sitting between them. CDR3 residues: CSARIRTGNQPQHF. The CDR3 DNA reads TGCAGTGCTAGGATACGGACGGGCAATCAGCCCCAGCATTTT.

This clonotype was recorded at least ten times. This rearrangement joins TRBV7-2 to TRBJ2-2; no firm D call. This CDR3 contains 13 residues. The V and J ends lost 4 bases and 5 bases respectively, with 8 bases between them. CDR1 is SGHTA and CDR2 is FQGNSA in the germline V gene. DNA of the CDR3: TGTGCCAGCAGCTCCCACGTAACCGGGGAGCTGTTTTTT. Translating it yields CASSSHVTGELFF.

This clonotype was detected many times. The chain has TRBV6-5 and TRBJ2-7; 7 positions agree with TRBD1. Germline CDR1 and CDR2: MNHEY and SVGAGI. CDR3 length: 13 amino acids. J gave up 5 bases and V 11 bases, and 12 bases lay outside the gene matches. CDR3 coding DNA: TGTGCCTCCTACAGGGGCCCGCGCGACGAGCAGTACTTC. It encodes CASYRGPRDEQYF.

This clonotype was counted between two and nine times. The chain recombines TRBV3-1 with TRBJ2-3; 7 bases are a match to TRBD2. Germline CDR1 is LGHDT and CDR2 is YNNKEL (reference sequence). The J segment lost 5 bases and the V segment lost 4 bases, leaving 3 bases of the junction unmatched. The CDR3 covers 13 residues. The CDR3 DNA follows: TGTGCCAGCAGCCTAGGGAGGGTAGATACGCAGTATTTT. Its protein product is CASSLGRVDTQYF.

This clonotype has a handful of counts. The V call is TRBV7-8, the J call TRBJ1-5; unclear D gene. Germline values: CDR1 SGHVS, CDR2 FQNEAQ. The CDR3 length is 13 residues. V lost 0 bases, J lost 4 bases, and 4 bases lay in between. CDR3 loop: CASSLAINQPQHF. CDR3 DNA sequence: TGTGCCAGCAGCTTAGCAATAAATCAGCCCCAGCATTTT.

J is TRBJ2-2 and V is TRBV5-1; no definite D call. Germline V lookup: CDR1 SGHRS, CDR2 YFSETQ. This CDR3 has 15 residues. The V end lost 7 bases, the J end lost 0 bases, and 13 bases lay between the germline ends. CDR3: CASAETDANTGELFF. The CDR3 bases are TGCGCCAGCGCCGAAACGGACGCGAACACCGGGGAGCTGTTTTTT.

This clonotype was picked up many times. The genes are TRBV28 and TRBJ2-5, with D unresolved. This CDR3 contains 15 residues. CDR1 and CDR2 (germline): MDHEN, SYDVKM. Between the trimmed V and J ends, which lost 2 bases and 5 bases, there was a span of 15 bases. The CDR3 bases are TGTGCCAGCAGTTTAAGCTCGGGTAGTCTGGAGACCCAGTACTTC. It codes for CASSLSSGSLETQYF. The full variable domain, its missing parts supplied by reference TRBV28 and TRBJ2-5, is DVKVTQSSRYLVKRTGEKVFLECVQDMDHENMFWYRQDPGLGLRLIYFSYDVKMKEKGDIPEGYSVSREKKERFSLILESASTNQTSMYLCASSLSSGSLETQYFGPGTRLLVL.

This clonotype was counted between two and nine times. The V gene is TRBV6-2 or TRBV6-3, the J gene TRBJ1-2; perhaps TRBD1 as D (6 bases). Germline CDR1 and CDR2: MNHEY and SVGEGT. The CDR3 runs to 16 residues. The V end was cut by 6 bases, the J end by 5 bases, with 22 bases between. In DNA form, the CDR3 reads TGTGCCAGCAGCTCTCCGGGACTCCGAGGGGGGTATGGCTACACCTTC. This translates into CASSSPGLRGGYGYTF.

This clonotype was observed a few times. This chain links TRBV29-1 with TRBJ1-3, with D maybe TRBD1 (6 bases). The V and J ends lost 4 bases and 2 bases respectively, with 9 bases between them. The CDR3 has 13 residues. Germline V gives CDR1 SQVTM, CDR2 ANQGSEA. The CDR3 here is CSVVPGAGNTIYF. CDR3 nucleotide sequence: TGCAGCGTTGTCCCAGGGGCTGGAAACACCATATATTTT.

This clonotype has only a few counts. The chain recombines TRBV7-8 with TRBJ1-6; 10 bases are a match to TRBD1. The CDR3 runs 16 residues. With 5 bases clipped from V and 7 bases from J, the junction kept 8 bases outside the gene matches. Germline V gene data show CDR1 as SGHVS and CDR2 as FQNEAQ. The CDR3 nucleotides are TGTGCCAGCAGCCCCGGGACAGGGGCTCAGAATTCACCCCTCCACTTT. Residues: CASSPGTGAQNSPLHF.

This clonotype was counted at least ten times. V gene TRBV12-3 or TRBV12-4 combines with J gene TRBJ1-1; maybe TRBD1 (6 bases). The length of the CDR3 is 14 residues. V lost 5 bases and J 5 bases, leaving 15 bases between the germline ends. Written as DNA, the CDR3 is TGTGCCAGCAGTGCCTCGGGGGCAGGAACTGAAGCTTTCTTT. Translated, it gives CASSASGAGTEAFF.

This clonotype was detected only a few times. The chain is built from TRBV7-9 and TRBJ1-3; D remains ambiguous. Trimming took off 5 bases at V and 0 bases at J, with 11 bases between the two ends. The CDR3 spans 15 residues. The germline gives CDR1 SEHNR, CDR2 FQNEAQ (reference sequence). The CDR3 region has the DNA TGTGCCAGCAGCATGTCGTTTAGCTCTGGAAACACCATATATTTT. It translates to CASSMSFSSGNTIYF.

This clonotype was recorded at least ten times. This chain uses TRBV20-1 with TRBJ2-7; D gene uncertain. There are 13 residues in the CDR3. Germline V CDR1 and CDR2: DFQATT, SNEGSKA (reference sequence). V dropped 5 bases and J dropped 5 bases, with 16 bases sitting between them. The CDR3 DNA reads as TGCAGTGCTCAATCGGGCCTAATCAACGAGCAGTACTTC. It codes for CSAQSGLINEQYF.

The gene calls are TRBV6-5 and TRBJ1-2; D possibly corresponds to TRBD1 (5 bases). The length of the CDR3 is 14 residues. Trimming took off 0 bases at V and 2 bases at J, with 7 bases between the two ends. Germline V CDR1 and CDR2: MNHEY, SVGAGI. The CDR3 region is CASSYSPGNYGYTF. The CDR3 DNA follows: TGTGCCAGCAGTTACTCGCCAGGGAACTATGGCTACACCTTC.

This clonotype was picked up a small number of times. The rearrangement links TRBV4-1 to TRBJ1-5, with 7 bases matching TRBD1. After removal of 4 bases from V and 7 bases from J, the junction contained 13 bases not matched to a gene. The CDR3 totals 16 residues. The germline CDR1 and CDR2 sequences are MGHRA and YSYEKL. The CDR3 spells CASSLTRGGAQQPQHF. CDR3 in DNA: TGCGCCAGCAGCCTGACTCGAGGGGGCGCGCAACAGCCCCAGCATTTT.

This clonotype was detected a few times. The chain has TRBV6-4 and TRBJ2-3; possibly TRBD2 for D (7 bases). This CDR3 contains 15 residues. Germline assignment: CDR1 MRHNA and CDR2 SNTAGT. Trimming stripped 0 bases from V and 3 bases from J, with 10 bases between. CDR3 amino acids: CASSDSEGGTDTQYF. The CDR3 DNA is TGTGCCAGCAGTGACTCTGAGGGGGGGACAGATACGCAGTATTTT.

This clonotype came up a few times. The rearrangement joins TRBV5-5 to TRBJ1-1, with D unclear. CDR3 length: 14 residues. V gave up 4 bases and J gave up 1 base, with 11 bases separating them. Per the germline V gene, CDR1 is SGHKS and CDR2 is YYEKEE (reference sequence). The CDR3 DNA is TGTGCCAGCAGCAGCGGCCGACCGAACACTGAAGCTTTCTTT. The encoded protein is CASSSGRPNTEAFF.

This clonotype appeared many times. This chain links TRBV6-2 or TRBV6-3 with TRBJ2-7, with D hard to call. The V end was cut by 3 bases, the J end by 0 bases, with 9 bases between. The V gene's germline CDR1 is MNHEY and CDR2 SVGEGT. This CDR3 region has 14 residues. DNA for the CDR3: TGTGCCAGCAGTTATCGGGTAGTCTCCTACGAGCAGTACTTC. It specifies CASSYRVVSYEQYF.

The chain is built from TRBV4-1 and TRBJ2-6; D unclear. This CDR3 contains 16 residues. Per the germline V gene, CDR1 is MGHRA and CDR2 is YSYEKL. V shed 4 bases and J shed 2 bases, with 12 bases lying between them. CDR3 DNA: TGCGCCAGCAGCCTCGACGCCAGCACTGGGGCCAACGTCCTGACTTTC. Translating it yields CASSLDASTGANVLTF.

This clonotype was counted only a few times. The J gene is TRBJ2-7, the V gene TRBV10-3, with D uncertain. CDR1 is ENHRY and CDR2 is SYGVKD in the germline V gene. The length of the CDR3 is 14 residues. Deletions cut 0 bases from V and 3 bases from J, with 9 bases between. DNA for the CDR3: TGTGCCATCAGTGAGTCCTTACCCAACTACGAGCAGTACTTC. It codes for CAISESLPNYEQYF.

CDR3 region: CASSLNGPIYEQYF. The CDR3 nucleotides are TGTGCCAGCAGCTTAAACGGTCCGATCTACGAGCAGTACTTC. The chain uses TRBV5-6 and TRBJ2-7; D ambiguous. Germline V gene lookup returns CDR1 SGHDT and CDR2 YYEEEE. The CDR3 consists of 14 residues. Trimming cost V 2 bases and J 3 bases, with 12 bases left between them.

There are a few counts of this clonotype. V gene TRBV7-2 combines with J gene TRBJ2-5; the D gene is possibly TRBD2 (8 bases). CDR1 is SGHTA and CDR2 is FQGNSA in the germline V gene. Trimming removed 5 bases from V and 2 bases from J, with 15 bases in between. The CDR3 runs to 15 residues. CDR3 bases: TGTGCCAGCAGCCGGGAGGGGGCTCAGCAAGAGACCCAGTACTTC. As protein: CASSREGAQQETQYF.

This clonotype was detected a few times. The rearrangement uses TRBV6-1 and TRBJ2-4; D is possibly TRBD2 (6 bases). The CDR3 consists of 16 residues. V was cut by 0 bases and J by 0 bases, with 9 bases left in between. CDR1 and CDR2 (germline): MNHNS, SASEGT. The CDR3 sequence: CASSEATGLAKNIQYF. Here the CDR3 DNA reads TGTGCCAGCAGTGAAGCCACGGGACTAGCCAAAAACATTCAGTACTTC.

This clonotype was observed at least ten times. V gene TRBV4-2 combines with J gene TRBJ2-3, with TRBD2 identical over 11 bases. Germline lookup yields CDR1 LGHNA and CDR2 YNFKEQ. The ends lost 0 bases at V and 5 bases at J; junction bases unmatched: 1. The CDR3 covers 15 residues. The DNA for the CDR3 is TGTGCCAGCAGCCAAGAAACTAGCGGGGGAGATACGCAGTATTTT. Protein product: CASSQETSGGDTQYF.